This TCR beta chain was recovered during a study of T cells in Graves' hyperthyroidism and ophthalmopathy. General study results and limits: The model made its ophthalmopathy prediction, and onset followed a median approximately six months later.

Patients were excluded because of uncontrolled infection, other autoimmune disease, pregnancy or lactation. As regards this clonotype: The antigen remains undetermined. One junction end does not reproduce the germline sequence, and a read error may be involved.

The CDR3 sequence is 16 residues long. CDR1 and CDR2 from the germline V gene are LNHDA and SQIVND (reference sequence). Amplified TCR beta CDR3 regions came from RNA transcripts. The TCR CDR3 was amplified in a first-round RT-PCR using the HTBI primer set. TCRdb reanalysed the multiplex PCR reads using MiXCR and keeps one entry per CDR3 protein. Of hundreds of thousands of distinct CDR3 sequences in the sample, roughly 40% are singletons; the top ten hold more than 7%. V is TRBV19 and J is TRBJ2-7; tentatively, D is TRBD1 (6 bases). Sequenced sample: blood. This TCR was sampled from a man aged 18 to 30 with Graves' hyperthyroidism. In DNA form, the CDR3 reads TGTGCCAGTAGTTTCTCCGTTCTCAGGGGTTCCTCCGAGCAGTACTTC. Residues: CASSFSVLRGSSEQYF.